The sequence of this T cell receptor (beta chain) was determined in a study of early T cells in non-severe SARS-CoV-2 infection. Study as a whole: Investigators sequenced bulk RNA drawn from unsorted whole blood, and chains remained unpaired.

This clonotype was seen many times. Antigen specificity is unknown. As part of library construction, unique molecular identifiers were attached to individual cDNA molecules. In TCRdb, the 5' RACE reads were re-called with MiXCR into one record per CDR3 protein. The sample has tens of thousands of distinct CDR3 sequences, about 5.2% seen once; the top ten hold 6% to 6.5%. Trimming pared 0 bases from V and 4 bases from J, leaving 9 bases between. Per germline, CDR1 SGHDN and CDR2 FVKESK. This CDR3 is built from 14 residues. Study-level points and caveats: Matching with VDJdb favored anti-spike CD8 responses (missing private and CD4 specificities).

The starting material was whole blood, obtained at baseline. The source of this sequence is an adult who was a healthcare worker with PCR-confirmed SARS-CoV-2 infection or an uninfected control (not recorded which). The chain recombines TRBV14 with TRBJ1-2; no clear D. Written as DNA, the CDR3 is TGTGCCAGCAGCCAAGAACTAGGGAGCTATGGCTACACCTTC. Translated: CASSQELGSYGYTF.